This TCR beta chain was captured by sequencing in a study of STAT3 mutations in large granular lymphocyte leukemia (dated by TCRdb to the late 2010s). About the investigation overall: About half of the T-LGLL patients who underwent longitudinal sequencing carried canonical activating STAT3 mutations. Over half of the T-LGLL patients were given one or more immunosuppressive therapy regimens, and around 40% of those treated had a hematologic response. Serial deep sequencing of TCRbeta CDR3 and STAT3 was performed in patients with T-cell large granular lymphocyte leukemia to reconstruct clonal hierarchy and dynamics. From an initial cohort of over 200 LGL patients, 15 to 20 representative T-LGLL cases were selected for longitudinal TCRbeta and STAT3 sequencing. Two patients with natural killer LGL leukemia were also sequenced longitudinally as controls within the study. Each patient was sequenced at an average of around 4 time points, ranging from 2 to 8 samplings. What the study reported, not specific to this receptor: Several patients had a dominant TCR clone burden greater than the STAT3 mutant burden, which suggests that the STAT3 mutation arose secondarily within a clone that had already expanded. Every T-LGLL patient showed at least one immunodominant TCRbeta clonotype, and about half showed multiple immunodominant subclonotypes. Because codominant clonotypes persisted in some patients, a small but highly pathogenic clone may have been missed. In about 30% of the 18 patients, TCR clonotype switching occurred after therapy, and every newly emerging clone was STAT3 wild type. Linking therapy response to changes in TCR clonal burden was complicated by variable intervals between samplings and by differing treatment regimens. Because no samples were available when a clone first appeared, clonal expansion had to be inferred from samplings taken at other points.

The same DNA, extracted from blood mononuclear cells, served for both the TCR sequencing and the STAT3 sequencing. An Illumina MiSeq was used to sequence the TCRbeta libraries, yielding an average of roughly 41,000 productive templates per sample. The immunoSEQ assay, which uses multiplex PCR amplification, was used to generate TCRbeta CDR3 libraries. Under the source paper's analysis protocol: Repertoire diversity was calculated as previously defined, and values close to 0 indicated extremely monoclonal samples. TCRdb holds this immuneACCESS table with in-frame rearrangements only. Some clones are missing; in checked studies, unresolved V genes explain under half, and the rest has no known cause. Clone size and the V and J calls come from that table; the DNA yielded D and trimming. Present in this sample are about 1,500 clones, about 70% of which were seen just once. Roughly 40% of the sample comes from the top ten.

This clone was detected only a few times. No antigen is known for it. No much larger clone is present one base from it, and per-base qualities are unavailable. Inclusive of the bounding cysteine and phenylalanine, the CDR3 is 13 residues long. Only the CDR3 region is kept as DNA, spanning 39 bases read in frame from base 1. Via the germline V gene, CDR1 is MNHNS and CDR2 SASEGT. V loses 2 bases, J loses 5 bases, and the germline ends lie 9 bases apart. Sequencing was performed on peripheral blood mononuclear cells. The chain is made from TRBV6-1 and TRBJ1-1, with the D gene too uncertain to name. This sequence originates from a woman aged 70-85 years with T-cell large granular lymphocyte leukemia. Some clones in this sample may be carry-over from other donors' samples. The age is the age at diagnosis. CDR3 reads: CASSEMPRTEAFF. The nucleotide sequence is TGTGCCAGCAGTGAAATGCCAAGAACTGAAGCTTTCTTT.